Sequencing of this T cell receptor (beta chain) was carried out in a study of T cell responses to AZD1222 COVID-19 vaccine. Generated by immunoSEQ multiplex PCR, the TCRdb table keeps only in-frame clones and is missing some. The repertoire holds approximately 150,000 clones, with roughly 87% as singletons. Per the germline V gene, CDR1 is SGHVS and CDR2 is FQNEAQ. This CDR3 is built from 16 residues. Germline trimming cut 1 base from V and 1 base from J; bases unmatched to any gene: 3. This clone was picked up a small number of times. The V call is TRBV7-8, the J call TRBJ2-2, with 7 positions matching TRBD1. Specimen: peripheral blood, collected 28 days after the second AZD1222 dose. The clonotype comes from an adult who received the AZD1222 COVID-19 vaccine. CDR3 loop: CASSLGAGGNTGELFF. The CDR3 DNA reads TGTGCCAGCAGCTTAGGGGCAGGGGGGAACACCGGGGAGCTGTTTTTT.